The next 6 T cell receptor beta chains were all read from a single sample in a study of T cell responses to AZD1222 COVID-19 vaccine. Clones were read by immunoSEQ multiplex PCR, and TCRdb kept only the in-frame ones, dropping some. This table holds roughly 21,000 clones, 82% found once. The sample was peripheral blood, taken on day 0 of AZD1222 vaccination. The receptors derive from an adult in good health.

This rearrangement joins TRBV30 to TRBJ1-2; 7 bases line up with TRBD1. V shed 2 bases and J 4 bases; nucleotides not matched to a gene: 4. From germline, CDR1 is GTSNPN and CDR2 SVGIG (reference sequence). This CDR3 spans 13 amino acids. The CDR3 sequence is CAWSSRGGYGYTF. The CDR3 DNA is TGTGCCTGGAGTTCCAGGGGGGGCTATGGCTACACCTTC.

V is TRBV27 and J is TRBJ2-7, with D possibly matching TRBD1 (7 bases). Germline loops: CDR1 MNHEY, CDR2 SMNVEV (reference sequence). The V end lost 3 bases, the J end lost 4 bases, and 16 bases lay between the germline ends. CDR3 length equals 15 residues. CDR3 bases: TGTGCCAGCAGTTTTAACTCGGCAGGGGGGTACGAGCAGTACTTC. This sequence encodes CASSFNSAGGYEQYF.

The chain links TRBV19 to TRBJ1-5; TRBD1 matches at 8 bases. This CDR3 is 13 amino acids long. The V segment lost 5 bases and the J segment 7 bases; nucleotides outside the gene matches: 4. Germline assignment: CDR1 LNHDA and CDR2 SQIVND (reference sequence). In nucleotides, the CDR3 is TGTGCCAGTAGTGGGACAGGTCACCAGCCCCAGCATTTT. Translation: CASSGTGHQPQHF.

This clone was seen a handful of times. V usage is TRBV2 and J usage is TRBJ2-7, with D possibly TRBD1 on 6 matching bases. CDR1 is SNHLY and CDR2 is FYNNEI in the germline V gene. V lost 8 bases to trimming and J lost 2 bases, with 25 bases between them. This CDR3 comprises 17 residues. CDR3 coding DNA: TGTGCCAGCGGAGCCCCGGACAGCCGAATATTCACCTACGAGCAGTACTTC. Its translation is CASGAPDSRIFTYEQYF.

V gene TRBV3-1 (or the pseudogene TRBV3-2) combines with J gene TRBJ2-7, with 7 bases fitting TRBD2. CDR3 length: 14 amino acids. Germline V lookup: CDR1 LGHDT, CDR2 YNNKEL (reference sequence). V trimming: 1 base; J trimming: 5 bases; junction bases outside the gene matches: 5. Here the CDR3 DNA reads TGTGCCAGCAGCCAAGCATGGGGAGGGCACGAGCAGTACTTC. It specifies CASSQAWGGHEQYF.

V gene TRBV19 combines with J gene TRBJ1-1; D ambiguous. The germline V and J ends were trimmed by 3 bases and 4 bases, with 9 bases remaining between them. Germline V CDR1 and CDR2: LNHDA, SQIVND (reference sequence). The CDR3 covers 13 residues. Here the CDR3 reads CASSIYRGTEAFF. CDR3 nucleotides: TGTGCCAGTAGTATCTACAGAGGCACTGAAGCTTTCTTT.